The rows below give T cell receptor beta chains drawn from one sample of a study of T-cell reconstitution after alpha-beta-depleted transplantation in children. TCRdb reprocessed the PCR reads with MiXCR, giving one entry per CDR3 protein. Among roughly 300,000 distinct CDR3 sequences listed, around 9.6% were seen once. The source was PBMCs from the stem cell graft donor, collected from the stem cell graft. These receptors were collected from a human donor who donated a stem cell graft to a child with SCID. Each CDR3 is given with its conserved first and last residue. Fields, in order: D gene, V gene, J gene, clone size, CDR3 DNA, CDR3 protein. A D gene is named only where the DNA matches it firmly. Rows may omit the clone size; those that give it use once, few, many or a size class.

D: -
V: TRBV5-1
J: TRBJ2-2
size: few
DNA: TGCGCCAGCAGCTTGGGAGACAGGCCCAACACCGGGGAGCTGTTTTTT
CDR3: CASSLGDRPNTGELFF

D: TRBD1
V: TRBV5-1
J: TRBJ1-3
size: few
DNA: TGCGCCAGCAGCTCGACAGGGGACTCTGGAAACACCATATATTTT
CDR3: CASSSTGDSGNTIYF

D: -
V: TRBV6-5
J: TRBJ2-1
size: -
DNA: TGTGCCAGCCGTAGGCTAGCCCCTGGCAATGAGCAGTTCTTC
CDR3: CASRRLAPGNEQFF

D: TRBD1
V: TRBV27
J: TRBJ1-4
size: -
DNA: TGTGCCAGCAGTTTCCGAGGACAGGAGAAACTGTTTTTT
CDR3: CASSFRGQEKLFF

D: -
V: TRBV2
J: TRBJ2-7
size: few
DNA: TGTGCCAGCAGTGAAGACACAGGGAACGAGCAGTACTTC
CDR3: CASSEDTGNEQYF

D: -
V: TRBV2
J: TRBJ2-1
size: -
DNA: TGTGCCAGCAGTGATACAGACTACAATGAGCAGTTCTTC
CDR3: CASSDTDYNEQFF

D: TRBD1
V: TRBV5-5
J: TRBJ1-5
size: few
DNA: TGTGCCAGCAGCCCGGGACAGGCGTACAATCAGCCCCAGCATTTT
CDR3: CASSPGQAYNQPQHF

D: TRBD1
V: TRBV20-1
J: TRBJ2-1
size: many
DNA: TGCAGTGCTAGATATACGACAGGGGCAGGGGAGCAGTTCTTC
CDR3: CSARYTTGAGEQFF

D: TRBD1
V: TRBV7-2
J: TRBJ1-5
size: few
DNA: TGTGCCAGCAGCAAACAGGGGCATCAGCCCCAGCATTTT
CDR3: CASSKQGHQPQHF

D: -
V: TRBV20-1
J: TRBJ1-5
size: -
DNA: TGCAGTGCTAGAGATGGGGTTCTTCAGCCCCAGCATTTT
CDR3: CSARDGVLQPQHF

D: -
V: TRBV5-1
J: TRBJ1-4
size: many
DNA: TGCGCCAGCAGCTTGGCCGGTTCTGTCGAAAAACTGTTTTTT
CDR3: CASSLAGSVEKLFF

D: -
V: TRBV6-5
J: TRBJ2-6
size: -
DNA: TGTGCCAGCAGTAATCCAGGGGCCACGGTCCTGACTTTC
CDR3: CASSNPGATVLTF

D: TRBD1
V: TRBV18
J: TRBJ1-2
size: few
DNA: TGTGCCAGCTCAGCCCAGGGGGCGCAAACTAACTATGGCTACACCTTC
CDR3: CASSAQGAQTNYGYTF

D: -
V: TRBV20-1
J: TRBJ2-3
size: few
DNA: TGCAGTGCTAGAGATTTGGGGCGGCCCTCTAGCACAGATACGCAGTATTTT
CDR3: CSARDLGRPSSTDTQYF

D: -
V: TRBV6-5
J: TRBJ2-5
size: few
DNA: TGTGCCAGCAGTTACGTCGGGGGGCATGGGAAGACCCAGTACTTC
CDR3: CASSYVGGHGKTQYF

D: TRBD1
V: TRBV6-5
J: TRBJ1-5
size: few
DNA: TGTGCCAGCAGTTACTCCCCAGGGGGGACTCAGCCCCAGCATTTT
CDR3: CASSYSPGGTQPQHF

D: TRBD2
V: TRBV20-1
J: TRBJ2-1
size: -
DNA: TGCAGTGCCGGCGGGGGGGCCGGCAATGAGCAGTTCTTC
CDR3: CSAGGGAGNEQFF

D: -
V: TRBV7-6
J: TRBJ2-1
size: few
DNA: TGTGCCAGCAGCGAAGCGGGTCTTGAGCAGTTCTTC
CDR3: CASSEAGLEQFF

D: TRBD2
V: TRBV6-4
J: TRBJ2-1
size: few
DNA: TGTGCCAGCAGTGAAGTGGCGGGGGGGAACAATGAGCAGTTCTTC
CDR3: CASSEVAGGNNEQFF

D: -
V: TRBV5-1
J: TRBJ2-1
size: -
DNA: TGCGCCAGCAGCCCTGGTGGTGGCTCTACATACAATGAGCAGTTCTTC
CDR3: CASSPGGGSTYNEQFF

D: -
V: TRBV9
J: TRBJ2-2
size: few
DNA: TGTGCCAGCAGCGTAGCTCCGGGGTTTTCGCCCGGGGAGCTGTTTTTT
CDR3: CASSVAPGFSPGELFF

D: -
V: TRBV6-9
J: TRBJ1-6
size: -
DNA: TGTGCCAGCAGTTATTTTTTTCCAGGGAATTCACCCCTCCACTTT
CDR3: CASSYFFPGNSPLHF

D: -
V: TRBV4-2
J: TRBJ2-7
size: -
DNA: TGTGCCAGCAGCCCCGGGCTCCTCCGCGAATACTTC
CDR3: CASSPGLLREYF

D: TRBD1
V: TRBV4-1
J: TRBJ2-7
size: few
DNA: TGCGCCAGCAGTCGGGACAGGGGTTCGGTCGAGCAGTACTTC
CDR3: CASSRDRGSVEQYF

D: TRBD1
V: TRBV4-2
J: TRBJ2-6
size: few
DNA: TGTGCCAGCAGCCAGGACAGGGCGATGTCTGGGGCCAACGTCCTGACTTTC
CDR3: CASSQDRAMSGANVLTF

D: -
V: TRBV5-1
J: TRBJ2-7
size: -
DNA: TGCGCCAGCAGCAAAGCACAGAGATACGAGCAGTACTTC
CDR3: CASSKAQRYEQYF

D: -
V: TRBV5-1
J: TRBJ2-7
size: few
DNA: TGCGCCAGCAGTTATGGGAAGGACGAGCAGTACTTC
CDR3: CASSYGKDEQYF

D: TRBD2
V: TRBV11-2
J: TRBJ2-5
size: few
DNA: TGTGCCAGCAGCTTAGAATTTGGGGGGGGAGAGACCCAGTACTTC
CDR3: CASSLEFGGGETQYF

D: TRBD1
V: TRBV6-1
J: TRBJ2-7
size: -
DNA: TGTGCCAGCAGTCAACAGGGGGGCTCCTACGAGCAGTACTTC
CDR3: CASSQQGGSYEQYF

D: -
V: TRBV10-3
J: TRBJ1-5
size: -
DNA: TGTGCCATCAGTGAGTCGTTAGGAGGCCTTCTCAATCAGCCCCAGCATTTT
CDR3: CAISESLGGLLNQPQHF

D: TRBD1
V: TRBV13
J: TRBJ2-7
size: -
DNA: TGTGCCAGCAGCGGCCGGACAGGGGGCAGCTCCTACGAGCAGTACTTC
CDR3: CASSGRTGGSSYEQYF

D: -
V: TRBV5-1
J: TRBJ1-4
size: -
DNA: TGCGCCAGCAGCTTAAACCCAGCTAATGAAAAACTGTTTTTT
CDR3: CASSLNPANEKLFF

D: -
V: TRBV4-1
J: TRBJ1-1
size: many
DNA: TGCGCCAGCAGCCAAGCTCAGGGGTCCACTGAAGCTTTCTTT
CDR3: CASSQAQGSTEAFF

D: -
V: TRBV12-3/TRBV12-4
J: TRBJ1-2
size: -
DNA: TGTGCCAGCACTGGGGGACGGCTCACTCGCGAACCAAACTATGGCTACACCTTC
CDR3: CASTGGRLTREPNYGYTF

D: TRBD2
V: TRBV6-1
J: TRBJ2-7
size: -
DNA: TGTGCCAGCAGCCGACTAGCGGGGGGGAGTTTGGGTTCCGAGCAGTACTTC
CDR3: CASSRLAGGSLGSEQYF

D: -
V: TRBV7-2
J: TRBJ2-1
size: -
DNA: TGTGCCAGCAGCTCCGGACTACGGAATGAGCAGTTCTTC
CDR3: CASSSGLRNEQFF

D: TRBD1
V: TRBV9
J: TRBJ2-3
size: few
DNA: TGTGCCAGCAGCGGGGGACAGGGGCTTGATACGCAGTATTTT
CDR3: CASSGGQGLDTQYF

D: TRBD1
V: TRBV12-3/TRBV12-4
J: TRBJ2-3
size: many
DNA: TGTGCCAGCAGTTCCGGACAGGGGATAACAGATACGCAGTATTTT
CDR3: CASSSGQGITDTQYF

D: TRBD1
V: TRBV20-1
J: TRBJ1-2
size: -
DNA: TGCAGTGCTACCCCGACAGGGGGTAACTATGGCTACACCTTC
CDR3: CSATPTGGNYGYTF

D: -
V: TRBV15
J: TRBJ2-5
size: -
DNA: TGTGCCACCAGCAGAGGGATGGACAGAGACCAAGAGACCCAGTACTTC
CDR3: CATSRGMDRDQETQYF

D: -
V: TRBV7-8
J: TRBJ2-6
size: -
DNA: TGTGCCAGCAGCTTAGTACAGGGTGCTGGGGCCAACGTCCTGACTTTC
CDR3: CASSLVQGAGANVLTF

D: TRBD2
V: TRBV20-1
J: TRBJ2-1
size: -
DNA: TGCAGTGCTACAAGCGGGGGGGACTTATTCCTCAATGAGCAGTTCTTC
CDR3: CSATSGGDLFLNEQFF

D: -
V: TRBV6-5
J: TRBJ2-3
size: -
DNA: TGTGCCAGCAGTTCCCAGGGACGGACAGATACGCAGTATTTT
CDR3: CASSSQGRTDTQYF